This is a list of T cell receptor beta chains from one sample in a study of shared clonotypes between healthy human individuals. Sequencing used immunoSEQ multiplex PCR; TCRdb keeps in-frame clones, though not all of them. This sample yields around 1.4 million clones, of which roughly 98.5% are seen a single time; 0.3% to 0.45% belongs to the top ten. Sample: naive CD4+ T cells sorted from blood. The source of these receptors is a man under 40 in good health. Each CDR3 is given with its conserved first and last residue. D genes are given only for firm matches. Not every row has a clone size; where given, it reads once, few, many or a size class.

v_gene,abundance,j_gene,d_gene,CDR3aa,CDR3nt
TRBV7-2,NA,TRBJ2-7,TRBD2,CASSGSGGYYEQYF,TGTGCCAGCAGCGGGAGCGGGGGTTATTACGAGCAGTACTTC
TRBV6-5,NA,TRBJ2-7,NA,CASSYSGHRDYEQYF,TGTGCCAGCAGTTATAGCGGACACCGAGACTACGAGCAGTACTTC
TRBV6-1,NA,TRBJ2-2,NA,CASSEAWSHTGELFF,TGTGCCAGCAGTGAAGCGTGGTCTCACACCGGGGAGCTGTTTTTT
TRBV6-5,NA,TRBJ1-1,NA,CASSLVVNTEAFF,TGTGCCAGCAGTTTAGTTGTGAACACTGAAGCTTTCTTT
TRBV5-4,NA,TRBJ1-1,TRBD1,CASSRGQGMNTEAFF,TGTGCCAGCAGCCGAGGACAGGGGATGAACACTGAAGCTTTCTTT
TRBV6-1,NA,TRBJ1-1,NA,CASSALGRNTEAFF,TGTGCCAGCAGTGCTTTGGGGCGAAACACTGAAGCTTTCTTT
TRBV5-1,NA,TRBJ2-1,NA,CASSLWFSNEQFF,TGCGCCAGCAGCTTGTGGTTTTCAAATGAGCAGTTCTTC
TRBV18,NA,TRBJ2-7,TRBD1,CASSPLGTGGSEQYF,TGTGCCAGCTCACCACTCGGGACAGGGGGCAGCGAGCAGTACTTC
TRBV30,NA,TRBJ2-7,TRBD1,CAWMVQGALYEQYF,TGTGCCTGGATGGTACAGGGGGCCCTATACGAGCAGTACTTC
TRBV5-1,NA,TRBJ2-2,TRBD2,CASSPLAGGTGELFF,TGCGCCAGCAGCCCATTAGCGGGTGGAACCGGGGAGCTGTTTTTT
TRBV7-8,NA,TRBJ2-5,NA,CASSLVIVDQETQYF,TGTGCCAGCAGCTTAGTGATAGTGGATCAAGAGACCCAGTACTTC
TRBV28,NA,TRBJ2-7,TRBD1,CASRGQGPLYEQYF,TGTGCCAGCAGGGGACAGGGGCCCCTATACGAGCAGTACTTC
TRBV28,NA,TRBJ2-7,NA,CASGRGGEQYF,TGTGCCAGTGGCAGGGGTGGCGAGCAGTACTTC
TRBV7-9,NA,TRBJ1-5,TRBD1,CASSEGQGLGPQHF,TGTGCCAGCAGCGAGGGACAGGGGCTCGGGCCCCAGCATTTT
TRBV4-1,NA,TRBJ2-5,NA,CASSQGVLETQYF,TGCGCCAGCAGCCAAGGGGTTCTAGAGACCCAGTACTTC
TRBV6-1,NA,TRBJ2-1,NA,CASRTDSSYNEQFF,TGTGCCAGCAGGACAGATAGCTCCTACAATGAGCAGTTCTTC
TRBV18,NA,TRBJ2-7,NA,CASSPVTLSYEQYF,TGTGCCAGCTCACCTGTGACACTGTCCTACGAGCAGTACTTC
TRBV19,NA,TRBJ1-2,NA,CASSMDTTTASYGYTF,TGTGCCAGTAGTATGGATACCACGACAGCCAGCTATGGCTACACCTTC
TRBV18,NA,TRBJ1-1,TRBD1,CASSLDRTGNTEAFF,TGTGCCAGCTCACTAGATAGGACAGGAAACACTGAAGCTTTCTTT
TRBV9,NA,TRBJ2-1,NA,CASSPRAYNEQFF,TGTGCCAGCAGCCCCAGGGCCTACAATGAGCAGTTCTTC
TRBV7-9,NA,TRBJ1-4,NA,CASSLVSLGENEKLFF,TGTGCCAGCAGCTTAGTATCCCTGGGGGAGAATGAAAAACTGTTTTTT
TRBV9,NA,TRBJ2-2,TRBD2,CASSVVALAGGPGELFF,TGTGCCAGCAGCGTAGTCGCCCTAGCGGGAGGGCCCGGGGAGCTGTTTTTT
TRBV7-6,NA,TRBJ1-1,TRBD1,CASSLGKILRTGGITANTEAFF,TGTGCCAGCAGCTTAGGTAAAATCCTGAGGACAGGGGGAATAACCGCGAACACTGAAGCTTTCTTT
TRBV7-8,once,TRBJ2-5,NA,CASSLIRAETQYF,TGTGCCAGCAGCTTAATCAGGGCTGAGACCCAGTACTTC
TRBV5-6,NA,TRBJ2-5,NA,CASSLSGTETQYF,TGTGCCAGCAGCTTGTCTGGGACCGAGACCCAGTACTTC
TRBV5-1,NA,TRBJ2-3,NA,CASSLVSRGFDTQYF,TGCGCCAGCAGCTTGGTGAGCAGGGGATTTGATACGCAGTATTTT
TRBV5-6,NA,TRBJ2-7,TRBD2,CASRSGLESYEQYF,TGTGCCAGCAGATCGGGACTAGAATCCTACGAGCAGTACTTC
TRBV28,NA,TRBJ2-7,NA,CASSLVRTYEQYF,TGTGCCAGCAGTTTGGTCCGAACCTACGAGCAGTACTTC
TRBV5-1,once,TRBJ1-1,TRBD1,CASSQGTGGMNTEAFF,TGCGCCAGCAGCCAAGGGACAGGTGGGATGAACACTGAAGCTTTCTTT
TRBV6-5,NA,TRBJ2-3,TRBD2,CASRSLAGFTDTQYF,TGTGCCAGCAGATCCCTAGCGGGCTTCACAGATACGCAGTATTTT
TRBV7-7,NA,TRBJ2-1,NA,CASSLLGIMHNEQFF,TGTGCCAGCAGCTTATTGGGGATTATGCACAATGAGCAGTTCTTC
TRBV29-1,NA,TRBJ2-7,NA,CSVVAEGYEQYF,TGCAGCGTTGTCGCGGAAGGTTACGAGCAGTACTTC
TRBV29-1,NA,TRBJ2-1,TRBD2,CSVELETSRSYNEQFF,TGCAGCGTTGAATTGGAGACTAGCCGAAGTTACAATGAGCAGTTCTTC
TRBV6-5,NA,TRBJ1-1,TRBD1,CASSKTGMNTEAFF,TGTGCCAGCAGTAAGACAGGGATGAACACTGAAGCTTTCTTT
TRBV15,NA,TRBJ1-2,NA,CATSRDRVRADGYGYTF,TGTGCCACCAGCAGAGATCGGGTCAGGGCGGACGGCTATGGCTACACCTTC
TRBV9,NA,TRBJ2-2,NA,CASSVGVNAGELFF,TGTGCCAGCAGCGTAGGCGTGAACGCCGGGGAGCTGTTTTTT
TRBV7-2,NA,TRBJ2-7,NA,CASSLYGLYEQYF,TGTGCCAGCAGCCTCTACGGTCTCTACGAGCAGTACTTC
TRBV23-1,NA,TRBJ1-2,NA,CASSQSDTQGNGYTF,TGCGCCAGCAGTCAATCGGACACACAGGGTAATGGCTACACCTTC
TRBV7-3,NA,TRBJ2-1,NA,CASSLKSGGSYNEQFF,TGTGCCAGCAGCTTAAAAAGCGGTGGATCCTACAATGAGCAGTTCTTC
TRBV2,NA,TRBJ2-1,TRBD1,CADRGPPHNEQFF,TGTGCCGACAGGGGGCCTCCCCACAATGAGCAGTTCTTC
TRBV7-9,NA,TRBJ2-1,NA,CASSSDSRNEQFF,TGTGCCAGCAGCTCGGACAGCCGCAATGAGCAGTTCTTC
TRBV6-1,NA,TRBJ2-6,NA,CASSFDGSGANVLTF,TGTGCCAGCAGTTTCGATGGGTCTGGGGCCAACGTCCTGACTTTC
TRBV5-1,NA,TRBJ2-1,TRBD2,CASGLTGGAKKYNEQFF,TGCGCCAGCGGGTTAACGGGAGGGGCCAAGAAATACAATGAGCAGTTCTTC
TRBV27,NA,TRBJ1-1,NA,CASSPTLGLNTEAFF,TGTGCCAGCAGTCCCACTTTAGGGCTGAACACTGAAGCTTTCTTT
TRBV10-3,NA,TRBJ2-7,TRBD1,CATGGTGDYEQYF,TGTGCCACCGGCGGGACAGGAGACTACGAGCAGTACTTC
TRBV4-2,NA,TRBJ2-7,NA,CASSQVGDSTYEQYF,TGTGCCAGCAGCCAAGTGGGAGACAGTACCTACGAGCAGTACTTC
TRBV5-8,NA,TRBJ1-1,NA,CASSHLKVGEAFF,TGTGCCAGCAGCCACCTGAAGGTCGGTGAAGCTTTCTTT
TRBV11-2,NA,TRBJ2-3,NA,CASSLVRAGLTDTQYF,TGTGCCAGCAGCTTAGTCCGGGCGGGGCTCACAGATACGCAGTATTTT
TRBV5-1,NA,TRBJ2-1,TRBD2,CASSLRTSGRTHNEQFF,TGCGCCAGCAGCTTGAGAACTAGCGGGAGGACCCACAATGAGCAGTTCTTC
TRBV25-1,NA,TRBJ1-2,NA,CASSEPLGGDYGYTF,TGTGCCAGCAGTGAACCTCTGGGCGGCGACTATGGCTACACCTTC
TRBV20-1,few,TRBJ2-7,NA,CSASRGYEQYF,TGCAGTGCTAGTAGGGGTTACGAGCAGTACTTC
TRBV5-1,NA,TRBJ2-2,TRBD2,CASSRAGAGTGELFF,TGCGCCAGCTCGAGAGCGGGAGCAGGAACCGGGGAGCTGTTTTTT
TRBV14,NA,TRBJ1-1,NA,CASSQDVGVVNTEAFF,TGTGCCAGCAGCCAAGACGTAGGGGTAGTGAACACTGAAGCTTTCTTT
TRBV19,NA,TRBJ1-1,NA,CASSAIHGGTEAFF,TGTGCCAGTAGTGCGATACACGGAGGCACTGAAGCTTTCTTT
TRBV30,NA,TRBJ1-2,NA,CAWLGAGGYTF,TGTGCCTGGCTCGGTGCAGGAGGCTACACCTTC